A single sample is the source of the 12 T cell receptor beta chains below, sequenced in a study of blood T cell repertoires in COVID-19. Data came from immunoSEQ multiplex PCR; TCRdb stores just in-frame clones and leaves some out. This table holds hundreds of thousands of clones, around 84% found once. The sequencing input was PBMCs or T cells enriched from blood (not recorded which). Source of these receptors: a woman between 50 and 59 years old who had recovered from COVID-19.

The chain employs TRBV5-1 and TRBJ1-4; 10 nucleotides match TRBD1. Germline-derived CDR1 and CDR2 are SGHRS and YFSETQ. The CDR3 has 16 residues. Trimming at V came to 4 bases and at J to 4 bases, leaving 7 bases not matched to a gene. The CDR3 DNA reads as TGCGCCAGCAGCCCCCGGGACAGGGGTATTAATGAAAAACTGTTTTTT. It codes for CASSPRDRGINEKLFF.

The rearrangement links TRBV15 to TRBJ2-7; D gene uncertain. The CDR3 is made up of 16 amino acids. V shed 1 base and J shed 3 bases, with 16 bases lying between them. Per the germline V gene, CDR1 is LNHNV and CDR2 is YYDKDF (reference sequence). CDR3 amino acids: CATSRAGGGFFYEQYF. CDR3 sequence (DNA): TGTGCCACCAGCAGAGCTGGCGGCGGATTCTTCTACGAGCAGTACTTC.

This chain uses TRBV4-1 with TRBJ1-5; tentatively, D is TRBD1 (6 bases). The V end lost 4 bases, the J end lost 6 bases, and 19 bases lay between the germline ends. The CDR3 totals 16 residues. The V gene's germline CDR1 is MGHRA and CDR2 YSYEKL. The CDR3: CASSPFQGLVVQPQHF. CDR3 bases: TGCGCCAGCAGCCCGTTCCAGGGGTTAGTGGTTCAGCCCCAGCATTTT.

The V and J genes are TRBV19 and TRBJ2-1; D is possibly TRBD1 (6 bases). The CDR3 sequence is 17 residues long. The germline V and J ends were trimmed by 5 bases and 3 bases, with 20 bases remaining between them. Germline V gene sequence: CDR1 LNHDA, CDR2 SQIVND (reference sequence). CDR3 sequence reads: CASSAVMSDSNYNEQFF. DNA for the CDR3: TGTGCCAGTAGTGCTGTAATGTCGGACAGTAACTACAATGAGCAGTTCTTC.

The gene calls are TRBV12-3 or TRBV12-4 and TRBJ1-3, with D tentatively TRBD1 (5 bases). The CDR3 consists of 13 residues. The ends were cut back, 6 bases at V and 3 bases at J, with 9 bases in the middle. CDR3 protein: CASSGGSGNTIYF. The DNA of the CDR3 is TGTGCCAGCAGCGGGGGTAGTGGAAACACCATATATTTT.

Turning to this clone: Different DNA sequences within this sample yield the same CDR3. The CDR3 DNA is TGTGCCTGGAGGAGACAGAACACTGAAGCTTTCTTT. Amino acid sequence: CAWRRQNTEAFF. The chain carries TRBV30 and TRBJ1-1; D gene ambiguous. The CDR3 contains 12 residues. Germline CDR1 reads GTSNPN; CDR2 reads SVGIG (reference sequence). V lost 3 bases, J lost 1 base, and 6 bases lay in between.

The CDR3 nucleotides read TGTGCCAGCAGCTTATTGGCTAGCGGGAGCTACAATGAGCAGTTCTTC. Its translation is CASSLLASGSYNEQFF. This chain links TRBV7-2 with TRBJ2-1; 10 bases line up with TRBD2. With 2 bases clipped from V and 3 bases from J, the junction kept 4 bases outside the gene matches. Per the germline V gene, CDR1 is SGHTA and CDR2 is FQGNSA. The CDR3 is 16 residues long.

This clone showed up just a few times. The chain links TRBV2 to TRBJ1-6; 7 bases map to TRBD1. From germline, CDR1 is SNHLY and CDR2 FYNNEI. After removal of 6 bases from V and 9 bases from J, the junction contained 8 bases not matched to a gene. The CDR3 consists of 14 residues. The CDR3 here is CASSLQGFGSPLHF. CDR3 nucleotide sequence: TGTGCCAGCAGCCTACAGGGGTTCGGTTCACCCCTCCACTTT.

CDR3 loop: CASSSSDSRTYEQYF. CDR3 nucleotide sequence: TGTGCCAGCAGTTCATCGGACAGCAGAACCTACGAGCAGTACTTC. V is TRBV6-5 and J is TRBJ2-7, with D possibly TRBD1 on 6 matching bases. Germline V gives CDR1 MNHEY, CDR2 SVGAGI. Trimming removed 4 bases from V and 2 bases from J, with 15 bases in between. The CDR3 contains 15 residues.

V is TRBV13 and J is TRBJ2-5; D perhaps matches TRBD1 (5 bases). The CDR3 covers 15 residues. V lost 2 bases and J lost 4, with 14 bases in between. Germline V gene lookup returns CDR1 PRHDT and CDR2 FYEKMQ (reference sequence). The CDR3 spells CASSLMAGRAETQYF. DNA of the CDR3: TGTGCCAGCAGCTTAATGGCAGGGCGAGCAGAGACCCAGTACTTC.

V gene TRBV24-1 combines with J gene TRBJ2-7; maybe TRBD1 (6 bases). The CDR3 length is 14 residues. Germline assignment: CDR1 KGHDR and CDR2 SFDVKD. The germline V and J ends were trimmed by 4 bases and 3 bases, with 12 bases remaining between them. CDR3: CATSESGTRYEQYF. The CDR3 DNA sequence: TGTGCCACCAGTGAGTCCGGGACACGCTACGAGCAGTACTTC.

This chain uses TRBV4-1 with TRBJ2-1; a possible D gene is TRBD2 (6 bases). Germline V lookup: CDR1 MGHRA, CDR2 YSYEKL. V dropped 0 bases and J dropped 2 bases, with 14 bases sitting between them. The CDR3 runs 17 residues. In DNA form, the CDR3 reads TGCGCCAGCAGCCAAGAACCTAAACCGGGGGCCTACAATGAGCAGTTCTTC. It encodes CASSQEPKPGAYNEQFF.